This is a list of T cell receptor beta chains from one sample in a study of cytomegalovirus exposure and HLA in healthy donors. The data were produced by immunoSEQ multiplex PCR, yet TCRdb's version contains in-frame clones alone and is incomplete. The sample shows over 150,000 clones, about 78% of them seen only once. The sequenced sample was PBMCs. The source of these receptors is a woman in her fifties or sixties in good health and CMV-seropositive. Each CDR3 is given with its conserved first and last residue. D genes are given only for firm matches. Clone size is given for some rows only: seen once, a few or many times, or a class if the clone is expanded.

j_gene | d_gene | v_gene | abundance | CDR3nt | CDR3aa
TRBJ1-1 | - | TRBV27 | - | TGTGCCAGCAGTTTATCGAGGTACACTGAAGCTTTCTTT | CASSLSRYTEAFF
TRBJ2-7 | TRBD2 | TRBV7-8 | once | TGTGCCAGCAGCTTAGCGCGAATGCGGGGGGGCCTCGACGAGCAGTACTTC | CASSLARMRGGLDEQYF
TRBJ2-7 | TRBD2 | TRBV7-9 | - | TGTGCCAGCAGCCCTTTAGCGGGGGCCCTCTCCTACGAGCAGTACTTC | CASSPLAGALSYEQYF
TRBJ2-1 | - | TRBV5-4 | - | TGTGCCAGCAGCTTGGTCTGGGGTGTGAAGGGGAACTATGAGCAGTTCTTC | CASSLVWGVKGNYEQFF
TRBJ2-2 | - | TRBV5-1 | - | TGCGCCAGCAGCTTGAACGGTAACACCGGGGAGCTGTTTTTT | CASSLNGNTGELFF
TRBJ2-2 | - | TRBV6-1 | many | TGTGCCAGCAGTGAACAGGGTTCCACCGGGGAGCTGTTTTTT | CASSEQGSTGELFF
TRBJ2-1 | TRBD2 | TRBV7-3 | - | TGTGCCAGCAGCTTAGCCCCTAGCGGGGCCTACAATGAGCAGTTCTTC | CASSLAPSGAYNEQFF
TRBJ2-7 | TRBD1 | TRBV5-1 | once | TGCGCCAGCAGCCTTACCGGGACAGGGCTCCACGAGCAGTACTTC | CASSLTGTGLHEQYF
TRBJ1-5 | - | TRBV19 | - | TGTGCCAGTAGGGCAGTGCAAAATCAGCCCCAGCATTTT | CASRAVQNQPQHF
TRBJ1-1 | - | TRBV2 | - | TGTGCCAGCAGTGCGAGACTGGAGAACACTGAAGCTTTCTTT | CASSARLENTEAFF
TRBJ1-6 | - | TRBV11-3 | - | TGTGCCAGCAGCTCGCACGGGGGTAATTCACCCCTCCACTTT | CASSSHGGNSPLHF
TRBJ1-1 | - | TRBV6-4 | - | TGTGCCAGTCGGGCAGGCGGAGGCACTGAAGCTTTCTTT | CASRAGGGTEAFF
TRBJ2-1 | TRBD2 | TRBV4-1 | - | TGCGCCAGCAGCCAAAAAGGGGGACTAGCGGGCCTCAGCTCCTACAATGAGCAGTTCTTC | CASSQKGGLAGLSSYNEQFF
TRBJ1-5 | - | TRBV19 | - | TGTGCCAGTAGTATACCCCTCAACAGGCCAGGGCAGCCCCAGCATTTT | CASSIPLNRPGQPQHF
TRBJ2-7 | - | TRBV11-2 | few | TGTGCCAGCAGCTTAGATCTTGGGCCCTACGAGCAGTACTTC | CASSLDLGPYEQYF
TRBJ2-7 | TRBD2 | TRBV7-6 | - | TGTGCCAGCAGCCCTAGCGGGGGGACCTACGAGCAGTACTTC | CASSPSGGTYEQYF
TRBJ1-2 | - | TRBV4-1 | - | TGCGCCAGCAGCCAAGGGACCGCTAGCGGCTACACCTTC | CASSQGTASGYTF
TRBJ1-4 | - | TRBV6-6 | - | TGTGCCAGCAGTTACCGCGGTGGAGATGAAAAACTGTTTTTT | CASSYRGGDEKLFF
TRBJ2-2 | - | TRBV7-9 | - | TGTGCCAGCAGCTTATCGCAGGGATACGGGGAGCTGTTTTTT | CASSLSQGYGELFF
TRBJ1-5 | - | TRBV30 | - | TGTGCCTGGAGTGGACAGCTTAGCAATCAGCCCCAGCATTTT | CAWSGQLSNQPQHF
TRBJ1-1 | TRBD1 | TRBV27 | - | TGTGCCAGCAGTTCGGACAGGGTGAAAGGGGGTTTCTTT | CASSSDRVKGGFF
TRBJ2-2 | TRBD1 | TRBV11-3 | - | TGTGCCAGCAGCTCGGGACAGGGGGTAACGAACACCGGGGAGCTGTTTTTT | CASSSGQGVTNTGELFF
TRBJ2-7 | TRBD1 | TRBV5-1 | - | TGCGCCAGCAGCTCGGACAGGAGGTCCTACGAGCAGTACTTC | CASSSDRRSYEQYF